Listed below are T cell receptor beta chains from one sample, sequenced in a study of human T cells and chemical hapten exposure. TCRdb passed the RACE reads through MiXCR, listing each CDR3 protein once. This sample has roughly 69,000 distinct CDR3 sequences, with 9.5% to 12% found just once. Sample: whole blood, taken in connection with sensitization to the hapten diphenylcyclopropenone (DPC). The receptors here all came from a woman aged 25-40 years with alopecia areata. Some clones in this sample may be carry-over from other donors' samples. The CDR3 runs from the conserved cysteine through the conserved F or W. Fields, in order: clone size, V gene, D gene, J gene, CDR3 DNA, CDR3 protein. The D gene is left open where the match is weak. The size entry is marked missing in some rows and otherwise reads once, few, many or a size class.

>many|TRBV7-2|-|TRBJ1-2
TGTGCCAGCAGCTTCGAGGATCGGATCTATGGCTACACCTTC
CASSFEDRIYGYTF
>many|TRBV7-9|TRBD1|TRBJ1-1
TGTGCCAGCAGCTTATTCGCCGGGACAGGAGGTAACACTGAAGCTTTCTTT
CASSLFAGTGGNTEAFF
>-|TRBV4-2|-|TRBJ2-3
TGTGCCAGCAGCCAAGAGGATAACCCGGGAGATTTCCCAGATACGCAGTATTTT
CASSQEDNPGDFPDTQYF
>-|TRBV20-1|-|TRBJ2-2
TGCAGTACTAGAGTAGGGAACACCGGGGAGCTGTTTTTT
CSTRVGNTGELFF
>-|TRBV30|-|TRBJ1-3
TGTGCCTGGGCTATTGGAGGAAACACCATATATTTT
CAWAIGGNTIYF
>many|TRBV12-3/TRBV12-4|-|TRBJ1-2
TGTGCCAGCAGAGCTGGAGCTAACTATGGCTACACCTTC
CASRAGANYGYTF
>medium-sized|TRBV20-1|-|TRBJ1-5
TGCAGTGCTGGGGGGCAACAGGGTATTAATCAGCCCCAGCATTTT
CSAGGQQGINQPQHF
>-|TRBV9|-|TRBJ1-2
TGTGCCAGCAGCCCTCCACGGAGGGGGATCGGCTACACCTTC
CASSPPRRGIGYTF
>-|TRBV7-2|-|TRBJ1-5
TGTGCCAGCAGCTTAGATGAGAATCAGCCCCAGCATTTT
CASSLDENQPQHF
>many|TRBV20-1|TRBD1|TRBJ2-3
TGCAGTCGGAAGACTAGCTTGACAGGGGGTACGCAGTATTTT
CSRKTSLTGGTQYF
>-|TRBV18|TRBD1|TRBJ2-1
TGTGCCAGCGTACCGGGACAGGGGGCTCGGAATGAGCAGTTCTTC
CASVPGQGARNEQFF
>many|TRBV6-2/TRBV6-3|TRBD1|TRBJ2-5
TGTGCCAGCAGTCACGGAGGTTTAACAGGGGAAGAGACCCAGTACTTC
CASSHGGLTGEETQYF
>-|TRBV28|-|TRBJ1-5
TGTGCCAGCAGTCCTTGGACAGCCGGCACTAGCAATCAGCCCCAGCATTTT
CASSPWTAGTSNQPQHF
>many|TRBV12-3/TRBV12-4|-|TRBJ2-1
TGTGCCACCTCGAGAAGGGGTGAGCAGTTCTTC
CATSRRGEQFF
>few|TRBV5-1|-|TRBJ2-2
TGCGCCAGCAGCTCGGGACAGAACACCGGGGAGCTGTTTTTT
CASSSGQNTGELFF
>few|TRBV28|-|TRBJ1-6
TGTGCCAGCAGTTGGATAAAGGACAAGTGGGGTTCACCCCTCCACTTT
CASSWIKDKWGSPLHF
>many|TRBV29-1|-|TRBJ2-1
TGCAGCGTTGCGGCGATCTCCTACAATGAGCAGTTCTTC
CSVAAISYNEQFF
>few|TRBV5-4|-|TRBJ2-7
TGTGCCAGCAGCTTAGTGGGAGACCCCTACGAGCAGTACTTC
CASSLVGDPYEQYF
>few|TRBV12-3/TRBV12-4|-|TRBJ1-1
TGTGCCAGCAGTCCCCCCCTTGGGGGGTTCGGTGAAGCTTTCTTT
CASSPPLGGFGEAFF
>many|TRBV6-2/TRBV6-3|-|TRBJ1-5
TGTGCCAGCAGTTATGGGGTCCAAGGCCAGCATTTT
CASSYGVQGQHF
>few|TRBV3-1|-|TRBJ2-3
TGTGCCAGCAGCCAAGAAGGGTATACGCAGTATTTT
CASSQEGYTQYF
>-|TRBV7-7|TRBD2|TRBJ2-5
TGTGCTAGCAGCTTGGGACTAGCGGGAGGGGAAGAGACCCAGTACTTC
CASSLGLAGGEETQYF
>-|TRBV5-1|TRBD1|TRBJ2-2
TGCGCCAGCAGCCCTCGACAGGGGACGGCCGGGGAGCTGTTTTTT
CASSPRQGTAGELFF
>-|TRBV28|TRBD2|TRBJ2-1
TGTGCCAGCAGGGGGACTAGCGGGAGGAATGAGCAGTTCTTC
CASRGTSGRNEQFF
>few|TRBV28|-|TRBJ2-5
TGTGCCAGCAGTCACCGGGACAATATCCAAGAGACCCAGTACTTC
CASSHRDNIQETQYF
>-|TRBV5-4|-|TRBJ2-7
TGTGCCAGCAGCTTGGGGCAGGGCGACGAGCAGTACTTC
CASSLGQGDEQYF
>many|TRBV20-1|TRBD2|TRBJ2-7
TGCAGTGCTAGAGATCCTAGCGGGGCTTCCTACGAGCAGTACTTC
CSARDPSGASYEQYF
>many|TRBV20-1|TRBD2|TRBJ2-3
TGCAGTGCTAGGCCCGGGACTAGCGGCACAGATACGCAGTATTTT
CSARPGTSGTDTQYF
>many|TRBV20-1|-|TRBJ2-7
TGCAGTGCTCTAAGGGGGATTCAGTACGAGCAGTACTTC
CSALRGIQYEQYF
>many|TRBV6-2/TRBV6-3|TRBD1|TRBJ1-1
TGTGCCAGCAGGAGAGACTGGACAGGGATCGGGGCTTTCTTT
CASRRDWTGIGAFF
>few|TRBV11-3|TRBD2|TRBJ2-1
TGTGCCAGCCAGTATTTCGGGACTAGCGAATACAATGAGCAGTTCTTC
CASQYFGTSEYNEQFF
>many|TRBV18|-|TRBJ1-1
TGTGCCAGCTCACCAAACAGGGATGGGACTGAAGCTTTCTTT
CASSPNRDGTEAFF
>-|TRBV12-3/TRBV12-4|-|TRBJ1-5
TGTGCCAGCAGTAACCCCCCGGGGAGCAATCAGCCCCAGCATTTT
CASSNPPGSNQPQHF
>-|TRBV30|TRBD1|TRBJ1-5
TGTGCCTGGAGTCAAACAGGGGGCGCCGGTCAGCCCCAGCATTTT
CAWSQTGGAGQPQHF
>-|TRBV5-6|-|TRBJ1-4
TGTGCCAGCAGCTTGAAGGGATTTCCCGAAAAACTGTTTTTT
CASSLKGFPEKLFF
>-|TRBV28|TRBD2|TRBJ2-7
TGTGCCAGCAGTTCAGGGAGGGTTAACGAGCAGTACTTC
CASSSGRVNEQYF
>-|TRBV4-2|TRBD1|TRBJ1-5
TGTGCCAGCAGCCAAGACTTAACCCCCGGGACAGTCAATCAGCCCCAGCATTTT
CASSQDLTPGTVNQPQHF
>-|TRBV6-2/TRBV6-3|TRBD1|TRBJ2-3
TGTGCCAGCAGGAGGGACAGGGCCAACACAGATACGCAGTATTTT
CASRRDRANTDTQYF
>many|TRBV12-3/TRBV12-4|-|TRBJ2-3
TGTGCCAGCAGTTTAGGGGTGTTAGCGGCAGATACGCAGTATTTT
CASSLGVLAADTQYF
>-|TRBV11-2|-|TRBJ2-1
TGTGCCAGCAGCCTCCAGCTGGGGGGCGGTGAGCAGTTCTTC
CASSLQLGGGEQFF
>-|TRBV7-2|TRBD1|TRBJ1-2
TGTGCCAGCAGCGCAGGGGGAGTCCTCTATGGCTACACCTTC
CASSAGGVLYGYTF
>many|TRBV6-5|TRBD1|TRBJ1-1
TGTGCCAGCACCGCGACAGGGTTGACTGAAGCTTTCTTT
CASTATGLTEAFF
>few|TRBV11-3|-|TRBJ2-3
TGTGCCAGCAGCTTAGTCGGCATTGGAGATACGCAGTATTTT
CASSLVGIGDTQYF
>many|TRBV12-3/TRBV12-4|-|TRBJ1-2
TGTGCCAGCAGTTTAGCGGGGTATGGCTACACCTTC
CASSLAGYGYTF
>many|TRBV28|-|TRBJ1-1
TGTGCCAGCAGTCTCCAAACAGGTAGCACTGAAGCTTTCTTT
CASSLQTGSTEAFF
>few|TRBV9|TRBD2|TRBJ2-3
TGTGCCAGCAGCGGAGCGGGGGGGCCGTATACGCAGTATTTT
CASSGAGGPYTQYF
>-|TRBV7-2|TRBD1|TRBJ1-5
TGTGCCAGCAGCTTGACAGGGACTAGCAATCAGCCCCAGCATTTT
CASSLTGTSNQPQHF
>few|TRBV29-1|-|TRBJ2-3
TGCAGCGTTGGCGGGGGCGCGGTAGATACGCAGTATTTT
CSVGGGAVDTQYF
>few|TRBV6-2/TRBV6-3|-|TRBJ1-4
TGTGCCAGCAGTTCGACGACCGGTAATGAAAAACTGTTTTTT
CASSSTTGNEKLFF
>many|TRBV20-1|-|TRBJ1-1
TGCAGTGCTACCCACATAAACACTGAAGCTTTCTTT
CSATHINTEAFF
>many|TRBV12-3/TRBV12-4|-|TRBJ1-2
TGTGCCAGCAGGCAAGGGGACGTCGGTAAGGAGGGCTACACCTTC
CASRQGDVGKEGYTF
>-|TRBV7-8|TRBD1|TRBJ1-1
TGTGCCAGCAGCTTAGCTGGGTTGACAGGGTCCACTGAAGCTTTCTTT
CASSLAGLTGSTEAFF
>many|TRBV10-3|-|TRBJ2-7
TGTGCCATCAGTGAGTCAGGAAGACCGTCCTACGAGCAGTACTTC
CAISESGRPSYEQYF
>few|TRBV28|-|TRBJ2-5
TGTGCCAGCAGTTTCCGTCCGGCGATACAAGAGACCCAGTACTTC
CASSFRPAIQETQYF